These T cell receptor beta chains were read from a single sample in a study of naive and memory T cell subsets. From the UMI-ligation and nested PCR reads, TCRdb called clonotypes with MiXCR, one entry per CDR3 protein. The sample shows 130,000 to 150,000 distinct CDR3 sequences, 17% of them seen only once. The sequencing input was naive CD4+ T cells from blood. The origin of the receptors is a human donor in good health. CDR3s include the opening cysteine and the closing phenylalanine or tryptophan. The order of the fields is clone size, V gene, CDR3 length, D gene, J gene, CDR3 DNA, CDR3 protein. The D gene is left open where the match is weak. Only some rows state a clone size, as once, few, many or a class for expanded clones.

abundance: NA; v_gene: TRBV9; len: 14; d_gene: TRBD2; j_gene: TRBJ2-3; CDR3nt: TGTGCCAGCGCGGGAGGTAGGGGCACAGATACGCAGTATTTT; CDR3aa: CASAGGRGTDTQYF
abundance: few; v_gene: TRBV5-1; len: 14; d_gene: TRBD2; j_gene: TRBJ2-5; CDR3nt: TGCGCCAGCAGCTGGACTAGGTCCCTAGAGACCCAGTACTTC; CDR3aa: CASSWTRSLETQYF
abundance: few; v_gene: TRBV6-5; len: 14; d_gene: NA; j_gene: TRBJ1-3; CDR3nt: TGTGCCAGCAGTCGGGCGAGCTCTGGAAACACCATATATTTT; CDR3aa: CASSRASSGNTIYF
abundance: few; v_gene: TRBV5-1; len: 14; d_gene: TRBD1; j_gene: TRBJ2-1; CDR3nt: TGCGCCAGTACACAGGGGGGAACCTACAATGAGCAGTTCTTC; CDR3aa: CASTQGGTYNEQFF
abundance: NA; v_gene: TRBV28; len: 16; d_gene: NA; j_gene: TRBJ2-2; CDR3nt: TGTGCCAGCACCGTTGCCGGGGCCACGAACACCGGGGAGCTGTTTTTT; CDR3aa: CASTVAGATNTGELFF
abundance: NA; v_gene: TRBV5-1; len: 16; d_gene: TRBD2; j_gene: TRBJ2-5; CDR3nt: TGCGCCAGCAGCCAGGAAGCGACTAGCGGATACGAGACCCAGTACTTC; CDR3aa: CASSQEATSGYETQYF
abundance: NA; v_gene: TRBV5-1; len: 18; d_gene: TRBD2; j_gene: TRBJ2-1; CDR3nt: TGCGCCAGCAGCCGACCGGGACTAGCGGGAGGCTCCTACAATGAGCAGTTCTTC; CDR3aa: CASSRPGLAGGSYNEQFF
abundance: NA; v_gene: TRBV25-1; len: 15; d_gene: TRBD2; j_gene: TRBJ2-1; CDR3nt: TGTGCCAGCAGTGACCTCTCTAGCGGAAACAATGAGCGGTTCTTC; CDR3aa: CASSDLSSGNNERFF
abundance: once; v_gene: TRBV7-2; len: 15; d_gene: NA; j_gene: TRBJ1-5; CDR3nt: TGTGCCAGCAGCCCCCAGGCGGTCAGCAATCAGCCCCAGCATTTT; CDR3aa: CASSPQAVSNQPQHF
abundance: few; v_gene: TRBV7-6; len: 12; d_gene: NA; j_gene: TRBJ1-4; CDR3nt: TGTGCCAGCAGCTTAAGCGGCGAAAAACTGTTTTTT; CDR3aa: CASSLSGEKLFF
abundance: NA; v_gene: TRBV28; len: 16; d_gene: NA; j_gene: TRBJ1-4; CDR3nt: TGTGCCAGCAGTTCCCTCGGACCTCCAAGTAATGAAAAACTGTTTTTT; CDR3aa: CASSSLGPPSNEKLFF
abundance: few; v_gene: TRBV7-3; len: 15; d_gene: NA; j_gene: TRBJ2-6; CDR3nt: TGTGCCAGCAGCTCTCACACCTCTGGGGCCAACGTCCTGACTTTC; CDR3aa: CASSSHTSGANVLTF
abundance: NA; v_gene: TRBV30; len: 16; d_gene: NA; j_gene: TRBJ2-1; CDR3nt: TGTGCCTGGAGTGGCGGTGCTAGTGTCTCCTACAATGAGCAGTTCTTC; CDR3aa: CAWSGGASVSYNEQFF
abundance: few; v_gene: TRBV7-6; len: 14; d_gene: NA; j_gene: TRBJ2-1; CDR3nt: TGTGCCAGCAGCTCCCGACTAGACTACAATGAGCAGTTCTTC; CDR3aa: CASSSRLDYNEQFF
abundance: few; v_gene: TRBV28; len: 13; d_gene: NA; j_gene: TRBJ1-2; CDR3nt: TGTGCCAGCGGAACAGGGAGGGGCTATGGCTACACCTTC; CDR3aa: CASGTGRGYGYTF
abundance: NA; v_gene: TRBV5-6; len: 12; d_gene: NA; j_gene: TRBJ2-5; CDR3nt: TGTGCCAGCAGCTTATATCGGGAGACCCAGTACTTC; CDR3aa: CASSLYRETQYF
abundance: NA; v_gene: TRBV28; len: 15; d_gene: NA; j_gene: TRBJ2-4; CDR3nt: TGTGCCAGCATCCACTCCGGGACATCTAAAAACATTCAGTACTTC; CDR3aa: CASIHSGTSKNIQYF
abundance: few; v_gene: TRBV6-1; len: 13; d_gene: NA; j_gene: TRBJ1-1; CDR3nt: TGTGCCAGCAGTCTACAGCAGAACACTGAAGCTTTCTTT; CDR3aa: CASSLQQNTEAFF
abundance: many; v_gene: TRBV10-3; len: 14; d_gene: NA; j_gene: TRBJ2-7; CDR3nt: TGTGCCATTAAGCCAAGTGGGGGGCGAGACGAGCAGTACTTC; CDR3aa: CAIKPSGGRDEQYF
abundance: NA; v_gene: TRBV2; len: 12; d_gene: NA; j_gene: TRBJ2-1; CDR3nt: TGTGCCAGCAGTGCTATATGGTATGAGCAGTTCTTC; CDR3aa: CASSAIWYEQFF
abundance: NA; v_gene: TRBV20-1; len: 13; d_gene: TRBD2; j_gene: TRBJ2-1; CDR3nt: TGCAGTGTGCCGGGAGGTCAATACAATGAGCAGTTCTTC; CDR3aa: CSVPGGQYNEQFF
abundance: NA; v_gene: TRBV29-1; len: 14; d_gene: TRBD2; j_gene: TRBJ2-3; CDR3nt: TGCAGCGTTGTAACTAGCGGGAGGACAGATACGCAGTATTTT; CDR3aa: CSVVTSGRTDTQYF
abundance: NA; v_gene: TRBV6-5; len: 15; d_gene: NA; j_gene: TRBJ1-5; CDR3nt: TGTGCCAGCAGACCCAGGGCCTCCGGCAATCAGCCCCAGCATTTT; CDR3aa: CASRPRASGNQPQHF
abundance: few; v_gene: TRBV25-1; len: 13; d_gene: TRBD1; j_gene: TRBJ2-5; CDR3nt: TGTGCCACCAGGACAGGGGGCACAGAGACCCAGTACTTC; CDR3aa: CATRTGGTETQYF
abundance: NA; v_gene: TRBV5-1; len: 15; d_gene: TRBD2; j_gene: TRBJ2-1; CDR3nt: TGCGCCAGCAGCACCTGGAATAGCGGGAACGATGAGCAGTTCTTC; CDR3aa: CASSTWNSGNDEQFF
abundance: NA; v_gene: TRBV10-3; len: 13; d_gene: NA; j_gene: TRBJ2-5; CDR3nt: TGTGCCATCAGTGGGCGGCACCAAGAGACCCAGTACTTC; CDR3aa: CAISGRHQETQYF
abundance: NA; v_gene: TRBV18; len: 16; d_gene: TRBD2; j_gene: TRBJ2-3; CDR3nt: TGTGCCAGCTCACTCCTAGCGGGAGAAGGCACAGATACGCAGTATTTT; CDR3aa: CASSLLAGEGTDTQYF
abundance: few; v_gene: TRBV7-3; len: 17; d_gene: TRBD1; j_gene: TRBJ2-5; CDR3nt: TGTGCCAGCAGCGCAGGGACAGGGGGATTCGTGGGGGAGACCCAGTACTTC; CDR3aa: CASSAGTGGFVGETQYF
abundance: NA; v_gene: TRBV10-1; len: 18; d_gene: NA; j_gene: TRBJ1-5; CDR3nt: TGCGCCAGCAGTGAAGGCAGGGGTTTCCCGACTAGCAATCAGCCCCAGCATTTT; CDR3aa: CASSEGRGFPTSNQPQHF
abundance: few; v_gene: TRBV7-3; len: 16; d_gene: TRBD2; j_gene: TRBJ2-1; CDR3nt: TGTGCCAGCAGCTTATACGGCGGGAGCTCCTACAATGAGCAGTTCTTC; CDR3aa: CASSLYGGSSYNEQFF
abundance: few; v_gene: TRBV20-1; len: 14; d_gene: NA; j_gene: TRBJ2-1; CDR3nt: TGCAGTGCCCTGGGCCGTTCGAAATACAATGAGCAGTTCTTC; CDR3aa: CSALGRSKYNEQFF
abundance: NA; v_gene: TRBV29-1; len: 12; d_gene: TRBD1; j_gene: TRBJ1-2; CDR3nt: TGCAGCGTCAGACAGGGGGCCTATGGCTACACCTTC; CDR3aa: CSVRQGAYGYTF
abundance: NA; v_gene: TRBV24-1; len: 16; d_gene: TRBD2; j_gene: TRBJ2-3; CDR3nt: TGTGCCACCAGTGAAGCTAGCGGGAGTGATCTTTATACGCAGTATTTT; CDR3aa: CATSEASGSDLYTQYF
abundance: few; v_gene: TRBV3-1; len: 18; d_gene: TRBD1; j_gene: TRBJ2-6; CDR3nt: TGTGCCAGCAGCCAAGATATGGGACAGAGCTCTGGGGCCAACGTCCTGACTTTC; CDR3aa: CASSQDMGQSSGANVLTF
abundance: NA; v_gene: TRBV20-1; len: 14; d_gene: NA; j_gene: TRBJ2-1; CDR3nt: TGCAGTGCTACCTCGGACCGGAGACACAATGAGCAGTTCTTC; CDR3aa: CSATSDRRHNEQFF
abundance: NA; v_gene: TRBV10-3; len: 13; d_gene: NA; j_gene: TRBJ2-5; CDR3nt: TGTGCCATCAGTAAGGGGGGCGCAGAGACCCAGTACTTC; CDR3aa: CAISKGGAETQYF
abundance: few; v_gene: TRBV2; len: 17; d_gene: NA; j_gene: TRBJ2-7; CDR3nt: TGTGCCAGCAGGGACCCGGGCGGGTCCAGGAGCTCCTACGAGCAGTACTTC; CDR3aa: CASRDPGGSRSSYEQYF
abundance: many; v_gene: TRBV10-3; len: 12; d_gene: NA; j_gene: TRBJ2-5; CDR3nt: TGTGCCATCAGTGACAGGGAAGAGACCCAGTACTTC; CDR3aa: CAISDREETQYF
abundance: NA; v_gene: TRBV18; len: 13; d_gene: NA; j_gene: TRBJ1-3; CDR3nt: TGTGCCAGCTCACGTTCCGATGGAAACACCATATATTTT; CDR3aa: CASSRSDGNTIYF
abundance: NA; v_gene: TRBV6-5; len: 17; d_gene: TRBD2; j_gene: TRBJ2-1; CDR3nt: TGTGCCAGCAGCTCCAGTAGCGGGAGAGGGTCCTACAATGAGCAGTTCTTC; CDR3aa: CASSSSSGRGSYNEQFF
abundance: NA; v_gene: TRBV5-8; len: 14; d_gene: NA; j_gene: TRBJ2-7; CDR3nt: TGTGCCAGCAGCTCCTTAGGGATAACCTACGAGCAGTACTTC; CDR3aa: CASSSLGITYEQYF
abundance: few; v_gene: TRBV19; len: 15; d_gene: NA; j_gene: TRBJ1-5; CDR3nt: TGTGCCAGTAGTATCGTCGATCGGAGCAATCAGCCCCAGCATTTT; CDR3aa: CASSIVDRSNQPQHF
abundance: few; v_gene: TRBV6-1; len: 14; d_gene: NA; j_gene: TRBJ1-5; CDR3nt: TGTGCCAGCAGTGAAATCTCTGGGACCCAGCGCCAGCATTTT; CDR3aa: CASSEISGTQRQHF
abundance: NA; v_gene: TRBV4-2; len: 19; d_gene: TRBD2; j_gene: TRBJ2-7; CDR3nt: TGTGCCAGCAGCCAAGATCCGCCTGGAGAGGCTAGCGGAAGCTACGAGCAGTACTTC; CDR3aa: CASSQDPPGEASGSYEQYF
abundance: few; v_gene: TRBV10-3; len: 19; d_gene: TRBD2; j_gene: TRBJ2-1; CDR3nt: TGTGCCATCAGTGCTTCCGGGACTAGCGGGAGGAGGCCTGGAAATGAGCAGTTCTTC; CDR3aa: CAISASGTSGRRPGNEQFF
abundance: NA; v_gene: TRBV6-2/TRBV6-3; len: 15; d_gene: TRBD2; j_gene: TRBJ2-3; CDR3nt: TGTGCCAGCAGTTACGGCGGGAGTGGCGGAGATACGCAGTATTTT; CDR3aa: CASSYGGSGGDTQYF
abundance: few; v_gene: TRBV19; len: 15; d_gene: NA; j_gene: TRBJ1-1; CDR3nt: TGTGCCAGTAGTATACAGGAGGCAGGGGACACTGAAGCTTTCTTT; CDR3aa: CASSIQEAGDTEAFF
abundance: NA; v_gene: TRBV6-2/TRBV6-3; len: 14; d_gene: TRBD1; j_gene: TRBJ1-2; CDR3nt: TGTGCCAGCAGCCACTCTGGACAGGCCTATGGCTACACCTTC; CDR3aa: CASSHSGQAYGYTF
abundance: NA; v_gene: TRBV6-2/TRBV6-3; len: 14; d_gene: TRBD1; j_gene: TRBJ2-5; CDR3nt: TGTGCCAGCACTCAACGACGGACAGGGGAGACCCAGTACTTC; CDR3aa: CASTQRRTGETQYF
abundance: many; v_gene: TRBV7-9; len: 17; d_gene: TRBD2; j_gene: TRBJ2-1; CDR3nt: TGTGCCAGCAGCCCCCGGGCTAGCGGGCGAACCTTCCATGAGCAGTTCTTC; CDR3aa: CASSPRASGRTFHEQFF
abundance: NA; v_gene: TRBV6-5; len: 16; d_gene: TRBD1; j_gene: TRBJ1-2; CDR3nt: TGTGCCAGCAGTTACTTTCCACAGGGGGCTTTCTATGGCTACACCTTC; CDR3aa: CASSYFPQGAFYGYTF
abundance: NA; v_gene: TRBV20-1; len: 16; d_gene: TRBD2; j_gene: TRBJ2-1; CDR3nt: TGCAGTGCCCCCCCCGTTGAGGGAGGGTCCTACAATGAGCAGTTCTTC; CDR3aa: CSAPPVEGGSYNEQFF
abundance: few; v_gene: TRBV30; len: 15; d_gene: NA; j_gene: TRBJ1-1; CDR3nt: TGTGCCTGGAGTCTCTTCGTAGGGTTTTCGGCTGAAGCTTTCTTT; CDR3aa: CAWSLFVGFSAEAFF
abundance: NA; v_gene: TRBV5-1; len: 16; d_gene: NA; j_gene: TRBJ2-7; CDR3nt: TGCGCCAGCAGTCGGGCCCCGGGGTATGGAGCCTACGAGCAGTACTTC; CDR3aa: CASSRAPGYGAYEQYF
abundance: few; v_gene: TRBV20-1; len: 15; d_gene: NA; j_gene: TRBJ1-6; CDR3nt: TGCAGTGCTAGAGTACCTTTAGAAGTGAATTCACCCCTCCACTTT; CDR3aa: CSARVPLEVNSPLHF
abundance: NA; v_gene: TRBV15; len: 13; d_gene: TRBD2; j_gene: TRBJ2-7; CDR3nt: TGTGCCACCAGCAGGGGACTAGAGTACGAGCAGTACTTC; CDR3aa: CATSRGLEYEQYF
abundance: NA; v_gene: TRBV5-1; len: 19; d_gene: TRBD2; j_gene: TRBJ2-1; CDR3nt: TGCGCCAGCAGCCCCGGAGGGACTAGCGGGAGTGTCGCCTACAATGAGCAGTTCTTC; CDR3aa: CASSPGGTSGSVAYNEQFF
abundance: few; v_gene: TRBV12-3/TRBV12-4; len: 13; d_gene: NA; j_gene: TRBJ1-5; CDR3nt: TGTGCCAGCAGTTTAGGGGTCGTTGTGCCCCAGCATTTT; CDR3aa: CASSLGVVVPQHF
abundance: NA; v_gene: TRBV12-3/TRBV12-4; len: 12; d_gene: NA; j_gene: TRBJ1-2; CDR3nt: TGTGCCAGCAGTTTCGTAGACTATGGCTACACCTTC; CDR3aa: CASSFVDYGYTF
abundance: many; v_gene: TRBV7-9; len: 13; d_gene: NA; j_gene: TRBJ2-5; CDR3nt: TGTGCCAGCAGCACGGGCCGAGGGGAGACCCAGTACTTC; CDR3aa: CASSTGRGETQYF